Following are 10 T cell receptor beta chains from one sample sequenced in a study of human thymus T cells (dated by TCRdb to 2020 to 2021). Thymus tissue was obtained as surgical resects removed during corrective cardiac surgery. The library came from the immunoSEQ multiplex PCR assay. TCRdb took this table from immuneACCESS and kept in-frame rearrangements with V and J called. Such tables lack part of the clones; where checked against another copy, unresolved V genes explain under half of the gap, and the rest is unexplained. Counted in this sample were some 120,000 clones; around 94% of them appeared once. 0.024% of the sample is in the top ten clones. Specimen: thymus tissue. These receptors originate from a boy in the first two years of life with a congenital heart defect but otherwise immunologically healthy.

This chain connects TRBV15 to TRBJ2-5; a possible D gene is TRBD2 (6 bases). V gave up 3 bases and J gave up 1 base, with 15 bases separating them. This CDR3 contains 16 residues. CDR1 LNHNV and CDR2 YYDKDF come from the germline V gene (reference sequence). In nucleotides, the CDR3 is TGTGCCACCAGCAGTTCCCTGAGGGGACTCCAAGAGACCCAGTACTTC. This codes for CATSSSLRGLQETQYF.

This clone was observed once. The rearrangement joins TRBV10-2 to TRBJ2-5, with TRBD2 matching 13 bases. Trimming at V came to 4 bases and at J to 4 bases, leaving 3 bases not matched to a gene. The CDR3 is 15 residues long. The germline V gene encodes CDR1 WSHSY and CDR2 SAAADI. The CDR3 nucleotides read TGCGCCAGCAGTGGACTAGCGGGGGGCGGAGAGACCCAGTACTTC. Residues: CASSGLAGGGETQYF.

The CDR3 nucleotides read TGTGCCAGCAGCTGCCGGACTAGCGGGTTACAAGAGACCCAGTACTTC. It codes for CASSCRTSGLQETQYF. The rearrangement uses TRBV5-6 and TRBJ2-5, with 11 bases identical to TRBD2. Germline trimming cut 3 bases from V and 2 bases from J; bases unmatched to any gene: 6. Germline lookup yields CDR1 SGHDT and CDR2 YYEEEE. This CDR3 has 16 residues.

J is TRBJ2-5 and V is TRBV19; 11 positions agree with TRBD2. The CDR3 is 15 residues long. In germline, CDR1 is LNHDA, CDR2 SQIVND (reference sequence). The J segment lost 2 bases and the V segment lost 4 bases, leaving 3 bases of the junction unmatched. The CDR3 spells CASSNIAGGQETQYF. DNA for the CDR3: TGTGCCAGTAGTAACATAGCGGGGGGGCAAGAGACCCAGTACTTC.

This chain joins TRBV30 and TRBJ2-5; no clear D. Germline CDR1 reads GTSNPN; CDR2 reads SVGIG (reference sequence). The length of the CDR3 is 10 residues. V was trimmed by 1 base and J by 5 bases, leaving 2 bases between them. The CDR3 region has the DNA TGTGCCTGGAGTGATGAGACCCAGTACTTC. It is translated as CAWSDETQYF.

This clone was recorded once. The chain links TRBV7-6 to TRBJ2-7; D perhaps matches TRBD2 (5 bases). The CDR3 runs 14 residues. The germline gives CDR1 SGHVS, CDR2 FNYEAQ. Trimming removed 2 bases at V and 2 bases at J, with 10 bases between. Written as DNA, the CDR3 is TGTGCCAGCAGCTTATCTGAGGGCACCTACGAGCAGTACTTC. Translated: CASSLSEGTYEQYF.

This chain joins TRBV4-1 and TRBJ2-1; 7 bases align to TRBD2. The CDR3 spans 16 residues. Unmatched junction bases numbered 16, after V lost 6 bases and J lost 8 bases. CDR1 is MGHRA, CDR2 YSYEKL, per germline. CDR3 residues: CASRSEWDYRGDEQFF. The DNA of the CDR3 is TGCGCCAGCAGATCCGAGTGGGACTATCGAGGGGATGAGCAGTTCTTC.

The chain recombines TRBV19 with TRBJ1-2, with TRBD1 matching 7 bases. The germline CDR1 and CDR2 sequences are LNHDA and SQIVND (reference sequence). V dropped 3 bases and J dropped 8; count of bases not matched to a gene: 12. This CDR3 contains 15 residues. The CDR3 spells CASSIRRGQLRGYTF. As DNA, the CDR3 is TGTGCCAGTAGTATTCGCCGGGGACAGCTTAGGGGCTACACCTTC.

The chain combines TRBV19 with TRBJ2-7, with D perhaps TRBD1 (6 bases). Germline V gives CDR1 LNHDA, CDR2 SQIVND (reference sequence). The CDR3 loop spans 14 amino acids. V was pared by 2 bases and J by 6 bases, with 14 bases between. The CDR3 sequence is CASSITGGASEQYF. CDR3 coding DNA: TGTGCCAGTAGTATAACTGGGGGCGCGTCCGAGCAGTACTTC.

This chain connects TRBV9 to TRBJ2-1, with a possible D match to TRBD2 (5 bases). The CDR3 runs 15 residues. Germline lookup yields CDR1 SGDLS and CDR2 YYNGEE. V dropped 0 bases and J dropped 5 bases, with 12 bases sitting between them. CDR3 nucleotide sequence: TGTGCCAGCAGCGTAGAAGGACGGGGAGACAATGAGCAGTTCTTC. Protein product: CASSVEGRGDNEQFF.